The sequence of this T cell receptor (beta chain) was determined in a study of spatial heterogeneity in lung cancer (dated by TCRdb to the late 2010s). As for the study more broadly: Beta-chain transcripts were consistently detected in greater numbers than alpha-chain transcripts, which likely reflected higher beta-chain transcript abundance. TCR alpha and beta repertoires were quantitatively compared across multiple tumor regions, matched nontumor lung and blood in non-small cell lung cancer. Nonsynonymous mutation counts, determined by whole-exome sequencing of tumor tissue, were related to TCR repertoire features. At surgery, both alpha and beta chains were TCR-sequenced in 220 tumor regions, fewer than 80 matched nontumor lung samples and over 50 PBMC samples. In the raw uncorrected reads, each unique combination of TCR and UMI appeared more than ten times on average.

Trimming removed 5 bases from V and 0 bases from J; the gene matches leave 7 bases unexplained. Taken from the germline V gene, the CDR1 and CDR2 loops are MNHEY and SVGEGT. The CDR3 contains 17 residues, cysteine and phenylalanine counted. CDR3 DNA is the only sequence kept; it has 51 bases, read in frame from the first base. In light of the paper, this sample's time point label describes: sample taken at primary tumor resection. Whole RNA extracted from tumor and nontumor lung tissue, or from cryopreserved PBMC samples, was used for TCR sequencing without cell sorting. The donors were about 65 patients from the lung TRACERx cohort who had early-stage, untreated non-small cell lung cancer. Only patients for whom sufficient RNA was available from at least two tumor regions were selected for TCR sequencing. Paper-wide results and their limitations: Ubiquitous expanded tumor TCRs showed up in blood more often at tumor resection than at routine follow-up. Additional single-cell paired TCR alpha and beta sequencing was considered necessary to confirm, at a functional level, the hypothesis that regional TCRs recognize regional mutations.

The library was produced with 5' RACE. TCRdb lists the instrument as NextSeq 500. The TCR library protocol attached a unique molecular identifier to each TCR cDNA molecule to allow correction of PCR and sequencing errors. Regarding the original processing steps: TCR identification, UMI-based error correction and CDR3 extraction were all carried out with Decombinator tools. TCRs above a frequency of 2 per 1,000, corresponding to the top 1% of the tumor frequency distribution, were defined as expanded. Renyi diversity was computed with the R vegan package after each repertoire had been subsampled 100 times to 5,000 TCRs. To build CDR3 similarity networks, amino acid triplet string-kernel similarity was used, and CDR3s were connected when their pairwise similarity was above 0.82. TCRdb ran its own pipeline on the public reads, namely fastp trimming at Q25 and MiXCR clone calling, and kept in-frame beta chains. Each entry merges the rows of one CDR3 protein and shows their most common DNA and genes. It is TCRdb's table, rather than the study itself, that gives the V and J calls and clone size. Here the sample has 49,000 or so distinct CDR3 sequences; approximately 10% occur a single time. Together, the top ten hold 42% of the sample.

There are many counts of this clonotype. The specificity of this receptor is unknown. Per-nucleotide qualities are absent, and no much larger clonotype sits a single base away. Sequenced here: PBMCs, sampled at surgery. Recombination connected TRBV6-2 or TRBV6-3 to TRBJ2-1; TRBD2 aligns with 10 central bases. The TCR comes from a female donor with early-stage non-small cell lung cancer. The nucleotides read TGTGCCAGCAGTCGTCGGACTAGCGGAAGCTCCTACAATGAGCAGTTCTTC. Its translation is CASSRRTSGSSYNEQFF.